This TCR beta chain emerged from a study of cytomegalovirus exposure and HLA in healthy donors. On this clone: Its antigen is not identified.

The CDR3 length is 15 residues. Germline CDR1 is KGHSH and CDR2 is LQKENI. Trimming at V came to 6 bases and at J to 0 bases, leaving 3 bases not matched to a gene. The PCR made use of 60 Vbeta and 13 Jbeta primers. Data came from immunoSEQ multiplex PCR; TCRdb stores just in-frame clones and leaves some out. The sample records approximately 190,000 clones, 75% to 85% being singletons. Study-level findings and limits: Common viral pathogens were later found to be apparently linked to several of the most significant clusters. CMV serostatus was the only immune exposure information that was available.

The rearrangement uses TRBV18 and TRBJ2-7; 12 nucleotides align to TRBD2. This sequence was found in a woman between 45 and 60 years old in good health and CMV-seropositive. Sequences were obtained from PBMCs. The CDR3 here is CASSRLAGASYEQYF. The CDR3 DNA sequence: TGTGCCAGCTCCCGACTAGCGGGGGCCTCCTACGAGCAGTACTTC.